The rows below give T cell receptor beta chains drawn from one sample of a study of control samples from healthy donors and cancer patients. Sequencing used immunoSEQ multiplex PCR; TCRdb keeps in-frame clones, though not all of them. The sample lists roughly 41,000 clones; about 95% were seen once. Material for sequencing was blood. The source of these receptors is a man aged 55 to 70 in good health. The CDR3 runs from the conserved cysteine through the conserved F or W. D genes are given only for firm matches.

len: 17; v_gene: TRBV6-1; d_gene: NA; CDR3aa: CASSGGRPTQGFYGYTF
len: 15; v_gene: TRBV20-1; d_gene: TRBD2; CDR3aa: CSASAGGSLTDTQYF
len: 16; v_gene: TRBV25-1; d_gene: TRBD1; CDR3aa: CASSAVPGQGATEAFF
len: 16; v_gene: TRBV6-2/TRBV6-3; d_gene: TRBD2; CDR3aa: CASSYSASGNGETQYF
len: 13; v_gene: TRBV19; d_gene: NA; CDR3aa: CASSIVTGQPQHF
len: 16; v_gene: TRBV5-1; d_gene: NA; CDR3aa: CASSWVAREGADEQFF
len: 19; v_gene: TRBV27; d_gene: TRBD1; CDR3aa: CASSFPGQGALFSGNTIYF
len: 15; v_gene: TRBV19; d_gene: NA; CDR3aa: CASSIGGSSGNTIYF
len: 16; v_gene: TRBV2; d_gene: TRBD1; CDR3aa: CASSEGTVRGNEKLFF
len: 13; v_gene: TRBV18; d_gene: TRBD1; CDR3aa: CASSSDRDFGYTF
len: 15; v_gene: TRBV7-9; d_gene: NA; CDR3aa: CASSLDRLPNSPLHF
len: 13; v_gene: TRBV5-1; d_gene: NA; CDR3aa: CASSLTNTGELFF
len: 16; v_gene: TRBV27; d_gene: TRBD1; CDR3aa: CASSPIGQGGHNEQFF
len: 15; v_gene: TRBV24-1; d_gene: NA; CDR3aa: CATQEGGQTKNIQYF
len: 15; v_gene: TRBV5-4; d_gene: NA; CDR3aa: CASDGDGGSHYGYTF
len: 17; v_gene: TRBV2; d_gene: TRBD2; CDR3aa: CASTPWTSGQSSYEQYF
len: 13; v_gene: TRBV5-4; d_gene: NA; CDR3aa: CASSLTYQETQYF
len: 11; v_gene: TRBV29-1; d_gene: TRBD1; CDR3aa: CSAGGNEKLFF
len: 14; v_gene: TRBV2; d_gene: TRBD1; CDR3aa: CASRGDRGNQPQHF
len: 16; v_gene: TRBV18; d_gene: NA; CDR3aa: CASSPPRGRNQETQYF
len: 15; v_gene: TRBV7-9; d_gene: TRBD2; CDR3aa: CASSLGGLAGHEQYF
len: 14; v_gene: TRBV6-5; d_gene: TRBD1; CDR3aa: CASSLTHRGAGYTF
len: 16; v_gene: TRBV29-1; d_gene: NA; CDR3aa: CSVEEGGVLTHSEAFF
len: 15; v_gene: TRBV9; d_gene: NA; CDR3aa: CASSVGLVLTDTQYF
len: 15; v_gene: TRBV14; d_gene: NA; CDR3aa: CASSQDVAGVAEAFF
len: 15; v_gene: TRBV7-2; d_gene: TRBD2; CDR3aa: CASSLARGLTDTQYF
len: 14; v_gene: TRBV18; d_gene: TRBD2; CDR3aa: CASTLAGLGNEQFF
len: 17; v_gene: TRBV13; d_gene: TRBD2; CDR3aa: CASSSPSSGRFSDTQYF
len: 16; v_gene: TRBV7-9; d_gene: TRBD1; CDR3aa: CASSNFGTGVAYEQYF
len: 16; v_gene: TRBV11-1; d_gene: TRBD2; CDR3aa: CASSFTSAQYSYEQYF
len: 14; v_gene: TRBV2; d_gene: NA; CDR3aa: CASSDGQGNTEAFF
len: 12; v_gene: TRBV9; d_gene: NA; CDR3aa: CASSPISGPGTF
len: 17; v_gene: TRBV19; d_gene: TRBD2; CDR3aa: CASSPMGVAGGGNEQFF
len: 14; v_gene: TRBV27; d_gene: TRBD1; CDR3aa: CASSYGTGFYEQYF
len: 12; v_gene: TRBV29-1; d_gene: NA; CDR3aa: CSVEELGTEAFF
len: 14; v_gene: TRBV9; d_gene: NA; CDR3aa: CASSVGRGTDTQYF
len: 14; v_gene: TRBV7-8; d_gene: TRBD1; CDR3aa: CASSSTGAGNTIYF
len: 18; v_gene: TRBV7-8; d_gene: NA; CDR3aa: CASSLAAERGFWNQPQHF
len: 15; v_gene: TRBV9; d_gene: NA; CDR3aa: CASSVGTASSYEQYF
len: 16; v_gene: TRBV5-8; d_gene: NA; CDR3aa: CASSRGRTIGQETQYF
len: 15; v_gene: TRBV24-1; d_gene: TRBD1; CDR3aa: CATSSGTGSGEKLFF
len: 15; v_gene: TRBV2; d_gene: TRBD2; CDR3aa: CASSDGLAGGYEQFF
len: 15; v_gene: TRBV7-3; d_gene: NA; CDR3aa: CASSLGGPLQETQYF
len: 15; v_gene: TRBV7-9; d_gene: TRBD2; CDR3aa: CASIHQGGGAYEQYF
len: 15; v_gene: TRBV3-1/TRBV3-2; d_gene: NA; CDR3aa: CASSQDLVRNEKLFF
len: 14; v_gene: TRBV28; d_gene: NA; CDR3aa: CASSLSQSNYGYTF
len: 12; v_gene: TRBV29-1; d_gene: NA; CDR3aa: CSVVFMNTEAFF
len: 15; v_gene: TRBV5-6; d_gene: NA; CDR3aa: CASILDSFPLHEQFF
len: 14; v_gene: TRBV19; d_gene: NA; CDR3aa: CASSILYSNQPQHF
len: 12; v_gene: TRBV7-9; d_gene: NA; CDR3aa: CASSLWGGGYTF
len: 19; v_gene: TRBV24-1; d_gene: TRBD1; CDR3aa: CATSDSPGTGGSPYNEQFF
len: 14; v_gene: TRBV2; d_gene: NA; CDR3aa: CASKKDAGSYEQYF